This TCR beta chain was found in a study of T cell responses to AZD1222 COVID-19 vaccine. Looking at the study overall: Analyses pooled second doses at about 4 or about 12 weeks.

Germline V CDR1 and CDR2: SGHTA, FQGNSA. This CDR3 comprises 14 residues. With 2 bases clipped from V and 7 bases from J, the junction kept 4 bases outside the gene matches. About this clone: Its antigen remains unidentified.

Profiled with immunoSEQ multiplex PCR; TCRdb holds only in-frame clones, not every one. The profile shows 80,000 or so clones, about 82% of them singletons. Study outcomes and limitations: Two AZD1222 doses significantly raised spike-specific TCR breadth and depth over controls. The study reported that nearly half of spike-specific TCRs target unmutated variant regions. The donors showed a predominance of white British ancestry and of females, with possible underestimation of clonal diversity.

Sequencing used peripheral blood, obtained on day 0 of AZD1222 vaccination. V is TRBV7-2 and J is TRBJ2-1; 8 positions agree with TRBD1. The TCR comes from an adult in good health. CDR3 sequence: CASSLRQGRNEQFF. The CDR3 region has the DNA TGTGCCAGCAGCTTACGACAGGGGAGGAATGAGCAGTTCTTC.